One T cell receptor beta chain is described in this entry. The data originate from a study of blood T cell repertoires in COVID-19. Study context: The study drew acute and convalescent COVID-19 samples from the United States, Italy and Spain. T cells, B-cell-depleted T cells, or PBMCs provided the cDNA or gDNA that served as material.

The germline gives CDR1 SNHLY, CDR2 FYNNEI. The CDR3 is 21 residues long. J gave up 1 base and V 0 bases, and 19 bases lay outside the gene matches. In the study's own analysis: Amplified reference gene primers provided the basis for estimating nucleated cell counts. Clones were sequenced by immunoSEQ multiplex PCR, and TCRdb holds only the in-frame ones, with some missing. V, J and clone size were drawn from that table, and D and trimming were deduced from the DNA. The table includes about 130,000 clones, 70% to 90% detected once. What was sequenced was peripheral blood. This receptor was identified in a man aged 65-85 years with active COVID-19. This chain joins TRBV2 and TRBJ2-7; TRBD1 aligns across 9 bases. CDR3: CASSEALRGTGMSKSSYEQYF. Here the CDR3 DNA reads TGTGCCAGCAGTGAAGCGCTTAGGGGGACAGGGATGTCAAAGTCGTCCTACGAGCAGTACTTC.